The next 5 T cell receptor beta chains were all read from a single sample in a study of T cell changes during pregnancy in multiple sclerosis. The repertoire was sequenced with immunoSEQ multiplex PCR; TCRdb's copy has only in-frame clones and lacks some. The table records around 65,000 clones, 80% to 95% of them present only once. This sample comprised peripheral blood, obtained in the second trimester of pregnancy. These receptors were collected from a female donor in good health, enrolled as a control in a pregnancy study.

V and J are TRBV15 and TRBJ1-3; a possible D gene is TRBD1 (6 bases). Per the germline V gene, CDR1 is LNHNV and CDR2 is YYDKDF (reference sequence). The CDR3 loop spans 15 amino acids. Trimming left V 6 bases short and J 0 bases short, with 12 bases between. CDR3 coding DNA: TGTGCCACCAGTCATCAGGGGATCTCTGGAAACACCATATATTTT. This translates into CATSHQGISGNTIYF.

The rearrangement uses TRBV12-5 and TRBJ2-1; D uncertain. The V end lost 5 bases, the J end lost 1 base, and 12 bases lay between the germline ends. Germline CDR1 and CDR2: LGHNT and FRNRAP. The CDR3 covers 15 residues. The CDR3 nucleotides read TGTGCTAGTGGTAGCGCCCCCGGATCCTACAATGAGCAGTTCTTC. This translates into CASGSAPGSYNEQFF. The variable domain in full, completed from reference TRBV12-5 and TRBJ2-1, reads DARVTQTPRHKVTEMGQEVTMRCQPILGHNTVFWYRQTMMQGLELLAYFRNRAPLDDSGMPKDRFSAEMPDATLATLKIQPSEPRDSAVYFCASGSAPGSYNEQFFGPGTRLTVL.

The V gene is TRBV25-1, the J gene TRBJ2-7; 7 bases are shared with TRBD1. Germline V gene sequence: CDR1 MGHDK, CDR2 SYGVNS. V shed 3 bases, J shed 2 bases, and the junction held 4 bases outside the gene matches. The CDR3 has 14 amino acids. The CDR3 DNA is TGTGCCAGCAGTGAGGGGACAGTGACCTACGAGCAGTACTTC. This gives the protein CASSEGTVTYEQYF.

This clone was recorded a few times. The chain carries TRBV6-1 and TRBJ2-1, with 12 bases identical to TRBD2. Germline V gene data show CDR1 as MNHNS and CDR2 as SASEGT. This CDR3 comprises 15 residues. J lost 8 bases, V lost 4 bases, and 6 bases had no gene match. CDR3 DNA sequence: TGTGCCAGCAGTGCAGCTAGCGGGGGGGGGCATGAGCAGTTCTTC. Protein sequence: CASSAASGGGHEQFF.

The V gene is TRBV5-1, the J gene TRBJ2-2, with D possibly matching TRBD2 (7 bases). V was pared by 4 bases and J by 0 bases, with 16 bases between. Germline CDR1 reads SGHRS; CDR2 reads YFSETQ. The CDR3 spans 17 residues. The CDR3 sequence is CASSPDGGRANTGELFF. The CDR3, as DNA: TGCGCCAGCAGCCCGGACGGGGGGCGCGCGAACACCGGGGAGCTGTTTTTT.